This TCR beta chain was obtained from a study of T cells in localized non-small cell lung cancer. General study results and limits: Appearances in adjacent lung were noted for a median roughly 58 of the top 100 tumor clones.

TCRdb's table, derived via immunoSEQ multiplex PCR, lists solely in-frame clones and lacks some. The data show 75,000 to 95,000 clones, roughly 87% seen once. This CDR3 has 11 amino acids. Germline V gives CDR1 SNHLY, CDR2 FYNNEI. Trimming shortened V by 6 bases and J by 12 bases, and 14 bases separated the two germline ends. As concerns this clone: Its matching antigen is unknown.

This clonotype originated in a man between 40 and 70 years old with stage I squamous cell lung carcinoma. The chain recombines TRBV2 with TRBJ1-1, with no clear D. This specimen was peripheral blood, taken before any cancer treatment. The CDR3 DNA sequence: TGTGCCAGCAGCCGGCAATCAGTATCTTTCTTT. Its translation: CASSRQSVSFF.